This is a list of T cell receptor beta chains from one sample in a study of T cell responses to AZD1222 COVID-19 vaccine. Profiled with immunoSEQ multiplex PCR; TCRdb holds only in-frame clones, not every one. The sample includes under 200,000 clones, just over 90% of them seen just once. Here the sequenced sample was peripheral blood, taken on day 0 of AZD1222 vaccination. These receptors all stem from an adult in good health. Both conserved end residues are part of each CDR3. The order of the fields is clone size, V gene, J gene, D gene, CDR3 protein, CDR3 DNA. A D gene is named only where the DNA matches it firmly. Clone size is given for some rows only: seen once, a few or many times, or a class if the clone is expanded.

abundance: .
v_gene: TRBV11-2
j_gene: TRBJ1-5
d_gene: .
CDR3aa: CASSLAGDDQPQHF
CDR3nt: TGTGCCAGCAGCTTGGCAGGGGATGATCAGCCCCAGCATTTT

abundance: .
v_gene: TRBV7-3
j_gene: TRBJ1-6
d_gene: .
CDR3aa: CASSRRRLNSPLHF
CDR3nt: TGTGCCAGTAGCCGACGGAGGTTGAATTCACCCCTCCACTTT

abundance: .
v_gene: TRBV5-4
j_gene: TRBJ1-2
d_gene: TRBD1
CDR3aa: CASSLEGGQGDGYTF
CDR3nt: TGTGCCAGCAGCTTGGAGGGGGGGCAGGGGGACGGCTACACCTTC

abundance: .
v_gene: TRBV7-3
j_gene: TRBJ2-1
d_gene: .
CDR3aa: CASSLISGVNEQFF
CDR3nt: TGTGCCAGCAGCTTAATTAGTGGGGTCAATGAGCAGTTCTTC

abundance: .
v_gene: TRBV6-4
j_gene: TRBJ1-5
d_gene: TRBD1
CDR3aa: CASSPGTGGGQPQHF
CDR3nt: TGTGCCAGCAGCCCCGGGACAGGGGGCGGTCAGCCCCAGCATTTT

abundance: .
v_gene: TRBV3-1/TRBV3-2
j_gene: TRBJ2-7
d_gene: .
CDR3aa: CASSQRGRVEQYF
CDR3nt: TGTGCCAGCAGCCAAAGAGGACGGGTGGAGCAGTACTTC

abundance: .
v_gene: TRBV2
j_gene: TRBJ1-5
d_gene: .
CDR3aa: CASRGHTNQPQHF
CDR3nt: TGTGCCAGCAGGGGACACACCAATCAGCCCCAGCATTTT

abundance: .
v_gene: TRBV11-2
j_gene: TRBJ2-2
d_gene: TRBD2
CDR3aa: CASSSTRGVNTGELFF
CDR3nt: TGTGCCAGCAGCTCGACCCGGGGGGTAAACACCGGGGAGCTGTTTTTT

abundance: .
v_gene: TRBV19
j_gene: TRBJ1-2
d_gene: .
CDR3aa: CASSPQGYGYTF
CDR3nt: TGTGCCAGTAGTCCACAGGGATATGGCTACACCTTC

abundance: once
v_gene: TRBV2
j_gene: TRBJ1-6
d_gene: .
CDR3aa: CASSEESLSGSSYNSPLHF
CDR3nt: TGTGCCAGCAGTGAGGAGTCCTTGAGTGGGAGCTCCTATAATTCACCCCTCCACTTT

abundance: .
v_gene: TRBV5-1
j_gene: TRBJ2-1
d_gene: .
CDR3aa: CASSSDYHEQFF
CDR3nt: TGCGCCAGCAGCTCTGACTACCATGAGCAGTTCTTC

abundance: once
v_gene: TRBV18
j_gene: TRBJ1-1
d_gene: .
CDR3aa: CASSPPSGTEAFF
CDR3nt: TGTGCCAGCTCACCACCGAGCGGCACTGAAGCTTTCTTT

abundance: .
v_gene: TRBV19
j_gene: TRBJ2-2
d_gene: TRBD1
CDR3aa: CASSMGQWNTGELFF
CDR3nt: TGTGCCAGTAGTATGGGACAGTGGAACACCGGGGAGCTGTTTTTT

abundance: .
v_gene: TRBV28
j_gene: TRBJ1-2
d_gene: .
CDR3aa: CASWTEGSYGYTF
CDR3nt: TGTGCCAGCTGGACCGAGGGGAGCTATGGCTACACCTTC

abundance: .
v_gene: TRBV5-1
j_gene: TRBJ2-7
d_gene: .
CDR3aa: CASSLRPGHEDEQYF
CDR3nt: TGCGCCAGCAGCCTGCGTCCGGGTCACGAGGACGAGCAGTACTTC

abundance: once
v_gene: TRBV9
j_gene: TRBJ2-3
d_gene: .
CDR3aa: CASSTRSGADTQYF
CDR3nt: TGTGCCAGCAGCACCCGATCAGGGGCAGATACGCAGTATTTT

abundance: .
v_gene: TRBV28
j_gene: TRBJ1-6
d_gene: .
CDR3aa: CASSTGISSSYNSPLHF
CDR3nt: TGTGCCAGCTCTACCGGCATTTCAAGCTCCTATAATTCACCCCTCCACTTT

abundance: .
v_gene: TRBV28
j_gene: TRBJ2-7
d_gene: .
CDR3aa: CASSTLGGPYTYEQYF
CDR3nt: TGTGCCAGCAGCACTTTAGGGGGACCATATACCTACGAGCAGTACTTC

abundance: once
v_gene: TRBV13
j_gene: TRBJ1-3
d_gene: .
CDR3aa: CASSVWGHIGNTIYF
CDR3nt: TGTGCCAGCAGCGTATGGGGACACATCGGAAACACCATATATTTT

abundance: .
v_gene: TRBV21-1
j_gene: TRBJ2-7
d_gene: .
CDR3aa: CANPGLAGGTRSYEQYF
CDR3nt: TGTGCCAACCCGGGACTAGCGGGGGGTACCCGCTCCTACGAGCAGTACTTC